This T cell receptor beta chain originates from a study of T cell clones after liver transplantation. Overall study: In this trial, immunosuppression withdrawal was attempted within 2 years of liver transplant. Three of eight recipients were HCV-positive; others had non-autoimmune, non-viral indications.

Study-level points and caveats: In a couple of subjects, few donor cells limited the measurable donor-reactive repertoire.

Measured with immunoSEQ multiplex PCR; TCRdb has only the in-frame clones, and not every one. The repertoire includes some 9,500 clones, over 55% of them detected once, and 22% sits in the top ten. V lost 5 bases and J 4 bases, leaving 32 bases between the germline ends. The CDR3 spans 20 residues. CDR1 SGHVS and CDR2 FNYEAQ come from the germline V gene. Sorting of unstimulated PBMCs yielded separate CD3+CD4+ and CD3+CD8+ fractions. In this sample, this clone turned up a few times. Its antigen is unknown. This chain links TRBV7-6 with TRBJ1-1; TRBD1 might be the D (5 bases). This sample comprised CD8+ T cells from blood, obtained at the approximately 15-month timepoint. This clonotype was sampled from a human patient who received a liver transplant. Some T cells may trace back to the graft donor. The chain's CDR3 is CASSPSPCGTLGRGCTEAFF. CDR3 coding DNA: TGTGCCAGCAGCCCGTCCCCCTGCGGGACCCTTGGGAGGGGTTGCACTGAAGCTTTCTTT.